Below, 29 T cell receptor beta chains from the same sample are listed, as sequenced in a study of PD-1 blockade in classical Hodgkin lymphoma. The data were produced by immunoSEQ multiplex PCR, yet TCRdb's version contains in-frame clones alone and is incomplete. The table includes 72,000 or so clones, roughly 91% detected once. Each patient relapsed following autologous stem cell transplantation, and prior brentuximab vedotin exposure differed. Sequenced here: peripheral blood mononuclear cells (PBMCs), sampled at baseline. Receptors originate from a human donor with classical Hodgkin lymphoma.

This clone was seen a handful of times. CDR3 region: CASSWADTPIGEQYF. DNA of the CDR3: TGTGCCAGCAGCTGGGCCGACACCCCCATCGGGGAGCAGTACTTC. The chain combines TRBV6-5 with TRBJ2-7; D is unresolved. V lost 6 bases and J 7 bases, leaving 22 bases between the germline ends. CDR1 is MNHEY, CDR2 SVGAGI, per germline. The CDR3 totals 15 residues.

The chain links TRBV6-1 to TRBJ2-7; D may correspond to TRBD1 or TRBD2 (5 bases each). Germline CDR1 reads MNHNS; CDR2 reads SASEGT. V gave up 0 bases and J gave up 6 bases, with 12 bases separating them. CDR3 size: 14 residues. The chain's CDR3 is CASSEAAVGAEQYF. In DNA form, the CDR3 reads TGTGCCAGCAGTGAAGCGGCTGTCGGGGCCGAGCAGTACTTC.

The chain couples TRBV5-1 to TRBJ1-5; 10 bases fit TRBD1. CDR1 and CDR2 from the germline V gene are SGHRS and YFSETQ. Trimming cost V 0 bases and J 4 bases; bases outside gene matches: 1. CDR3 length: 15 amino acids. CDR3 residues: CASSLGTGGNQPQHF. The CDR3 DNA sequence: TGCGCCAGCAGCTTGGGGACAGGGGGTAATCAGCCCCAGCATTTT.

The genes are TRBV5-8 and TRBJ2-3; D is unclear. Germline loops: CDR1 SGHTS, CDR2 YDEGEE. V was cut by 4 bases and J by 5 bases, with 11 bases left in between. The CDR3 is made up of 13 amino acids. The CDR3 is CASSLYKGDTQYF. The CDR3 DNA follows: TGTGCCAGCAGCCTCTACAAGGGAGATACGCAGTATTTT. The full variable domain, completed using reference TRBV5-8 and TRBJ2-3, is EAGVTQSPTHLIKTRGQQATLRCSPISGHTSVYWYQQALGLGLQFLLWYDEGEERNRGNFPPRFSGRQFPNYSSELNVNALELEDSALYLCASSLYKGDTQYFGPGTRLTVL.

The V gene is TRBV12-5, the J gene TRBJ1-6; 8 bases are a match to TRBD1. V trimming: 3 bases; J trimming: 10 bases; junction bases outside the gene matches: 8. The CDR3 runs 15 residues. Germline values: CDR1 LGHNT, CDR2 FRNRAP. This chain's CDR3 is CASGFLDRVDSPLHF. As DNA, the CDR3 is TGTGCTAGTGGTTTTTTGGACAGGGTAGACTCACCCCTCCACTTT.

The genes are TRBV7-9 and TRBJ2-1, with 14 bases aligning to TRBD2. The CDR3 spans 19 residues. Germline CDR1 and CDR2: SEHNR and FQNEAQ (reference sequence). V lost 1 base to trimming and J lost 0 bases; unmatched junction nucleotides: 5. The DNA for the CDR3 is TGTGCCAGCAGCTTAGTAGGGACTAGCGGGGGCCTCTCCTACAATGAGCAGTTCTTC. Amino acids: CASSLVGTSGGLSYNEQFF.

The rearrangement links TRBV9 to TRBJ1-4; D remains ambiguous. The length of the CDR3 is 15 residues. CDR1 is SGDLS and CDR2 is YYNGEE in the germline V gene. V was shortened by 1 base and J by 7 bases, with 14 bases between the two germline ends. CDR3 sequence reads: CASSVKPGYGEKLFF. Here the CDR3 DNA reads TGTGCCAGCAGCGTAAAGCCGGGATACGGTGAAAAACTGTTTTTT.

V gene TRBV5-1 combines with J gene TRBJ2-5; tentative D call: TRBD1 (6 bases). Trimming stripped 3 bases from V and 0 bases from J, with 15 bases between. In germline, CDR1 is SGHRS, CDR2 YFSETQ. The CDR3 loop spans 16 amino acids. The CDR3: CASSSLKGQNQETQYF. CDR3 coding DNA: TGCGCCAGCAGCTCCTTGAAAGGACAGAACCAAGAGACCCAGTACTTC.

For the CDR3, the DNA is TGTGCCAGCAGTTACTTTGACTACGAGCAGTACTTC. Translation: CASSYFDYEQYF. This chain joins TRBV6-6 and TRBJ2-7, with unresolved D. The CDR3 has 12 residues. V lost 1 base and J 3 bases, leaving 4 bases between the germline ends. The germline CDR1 and CDR2 sequences are MNHNY and SVGAGI (reference sequence).

The chain recombines TRBV18 with TRBJ2-1; D is ambiguous. This CDR3 comprises 13 residues. Between the trimmed V and J ends, which lost 2 bases and 6 bases, there was a span of 8 bases. Germline lookup yields CDR1 KGHSH and CDR2 LQKENI. The CDR3 is CASSPGGGNEQFF. Here the CDR3 DNA reads TGTGCCAGCTCACCAGGCGGCGGCAATGAGCAGTTCTTC.

The chain uses TRBV6-5 and TRBJ2-5, with 9 nucleotides matching TRBD1. J lost 7 bases, V lost 6 bases, and 9 bases had no gene match. In germline, CDR1 is MNHEY, CDR2 SVGAGI. The CDR3 runs to 14 residues. The CDR3 spells CASRPGQGSLTQYF. CDR3 bases: TGTGCCAGCAGGCCTGGACAGGGGAGTCTGACCCAGTACTTC.

This clone was seen once. CDR3: CASSVGARLTPNNEQFF. CDR3 sequence (DNA): TGTGCCAGCAGCGTAGGGGCTAGACTTACCCCCAACAATGAGCAGTTCTTC. This sequence joins TRBV9 and TRBJ2-1; D remains ambiguous. This CDR3 contains 17 residues. The V gene lost 0 bases and the J gene lost 5 bases, with 18 bases spanning the gap. Germline V gives CDR1 SGDLS, CDR2 YYNGEE.

This chain connects TRBV7-6 to TRBJ2-7, with 9 bases aligning to TRBD1. Germline CDR1 reads SGHVS; CDR2 reads FNYEAQ. The CDR3 consists of 14 residues. J was trimmed by 5 bases and V by 4 bases; bases with no gene match: 6. The chain's CDR3 is CASSSGQGSNEQYF. The CDR3 coding sequence is TGTGCCAGCAGCTCAGGACAGGGGAGCAACGAGCAGTACTTC.

J is TRBJ2-1 and V is TRBV15, with 9 nucleotides matching TRBD2. The germline V gene encodes CDR1 LNHNV and CDR2 YYDKDF (reference sequence). The CDR3 extends over 15 amino acids. With 4 bases clipped from V and 7 bases from J, the junction kept 8 bases outside the gene matches. CDR3 sequence: CATSIAGGPGNEQFF. The CDR3 nucleotides read TGTGCCACCAGCATCGCGGGGGGGCCGGGAAATGAGCAGTTCTTC.

The J gene is TRBJ2-1, the V gene TRBV6-1; possibly TRBD1 or TRBD2 for D (6 bases each). Germline-derived CDR1 and CDR2 are MNHNS and SASEGT. With 1 base removed from V and 8 bases from J, the gap between germline ends came to 18 bases. The CDR3 sequence is 16 residues long. CDR3 coding DNA: TGTGCCAGCAGTGAAGGACGGGGGCCGGGGCCGTATGAGCAGTTCTTC. Its translation: CASSEGRGPGPYEQFF.

This clone was recorded a few times. The genes are TRBV7-9 and TRBJ2-3, with 7 bases that match TRBD1. This CDR3 is 15 amino acids long. Germline CDR1 is SEHNR and CDR2 is FQNEAQ (reference sequence). V dropped 4 bases and J dropped 3; count of bases not matched to a gene: 7. CDR3 sequence: CASSSHRGGTDTQYF. The DNA of the CDR3 is TGTGCCAGCAGCTCACACAGGGGTGGGACAGATACGCAGTATTTT.

V and J are TRBV12-5 and TRBJ1-1, with TRBD1 matching over 7 bases. Trimming took 6 bases from V and 10 from J; bases not matched to a gene: 17. This CDR3 contains 15 residues. Germline CDR1 and CDR2: LGHNT and FRNRAP. CDR3 region: CASGHSSGGYSRAFF. The DNA for the CDR3 is TGTGCTAGTGGACATTCCTCAGGGGGATATTCGCGAGCTTTCTTT.

The chain uses TRBV6-5 and TRBJ2-7, with 8 nucleotides matching TRBD1. Germline-derived CDR1 and CDR2 are MNHEY and SVGAGI. V shed 5 bases, J shed 4 bases, and the junction held 7 bases outside the gene matches. This CDR3 has 14 amino acids. The DNA of the CDR3 is TGTGCCAGCAGTCCCGACAGGGGACGGTACGAGCAGTACTTC. Its translation is CASSPDRGRYEQYF.

The chain is built from TRBV5-6 and TRBJ2-3; a possible D gene is TRBD2 (6 bases). Trimming left V 1 base short and J 3 bases short, with 15 bases between. Germline V gives CDR1 SGHDT, CDR2 YYEEEE. The CDR3 spans 16 residues. CDR3 DNA sequence: TGTGCCAGCAGCTTGTATCAGATAGCGGTGACAGATACGCAGTATTTT. As protein: CASSLYQIAVTDTQYF.

This chain joins TRBV29-1 and TRBJ2-7; 7 bases are shared with TRBD1. Germline CDR1 and CDR2: SQVTM and ANQGSEA. V gave up 7 bases and J gave up 4 bases; unmatched junction bases: 10. The CDR3 is 13 residues long. The CDR3 sequence: CSGLGRGSYEQYF. The CDR3 coding sequence is TGCAGCGGTTTAGGCAGGGGGTCATACGAGCAGTACTTC.

The chain has TRBV10-3 and TRBJ2-1; D is unresolved. Germline V gene sequence: CDR1 ENHRY, CDR2 SYGVKD. There are 15 residues in the CDR3. V lost 2 bases and J lost 9, with 17 bases in between. The chain's CDR3 is CAISEGLGMATEQFF. The CDR3 nucleotides read TGTGCCATCAGTGAGGGCCTCGGTATGGCTACTGAGCAGTTCTTC.

This chain uses TRBV19 with TRBJ1-1; D unresolved. Deletions cut 3 bases from V and 1 base from J, with 6 bases between. The CDR3 has 13 amino acids. Germline CDR1 and CDR2: LNHDA and SQIVND (reference sequence). In DNA, the CDR3 is TGTGCCAGTAGTATCTCCGGGAACACTGAAGCTTTCTTT. Protein: CASSISGNTEAFF.

The chain uses TRBV7-9 and TRBJ2-7; the D call may be TRBD1 or TRBD2 (6 bases each). There are 15 residues in the CDR3. Germline loops: CDR1 SEHNR, CDR2 FQNEAQ (reference sequence). The V and J ends lost 1 base and 3 bases respectively, with 13 bases between them. CDR3 in DNA: TGTGCCAGCAGCTTAGGTGGGGGGCACGTCTACGAGCAGTACTTC. This sequence encodes CASSLGGGHVYEQYF. Filled out from reference TRBV7-9 and TRBJ2-7, the complete variable domain reads DTGVSQNPRHKITKRGQNVTFRCDPISEHNRLYWYRQTLGQGPEFLTYFQNEAQLEKSRLLSDRFSAERPKGSFSTLEIQRTEQGDSAMYLCASSLGGGHVYEQYFGPGTRLTVT.

V usage is TRBV21-1 and J usage is TRBJ1-1. TRBV21-1 is a pseudogene locus. CDR3 size: 16 residues. This CDR3 is CASSKQAMTRDTEAFF. CDR3 in DNA: TGTGCCAGCAGCAAACAGGCCATGACGCGGGACACTGAAGCTTTCTTT.

The CDR3 region has the DNA TGTGCCAGTAGTACCTCCGGGTTGGAGACCCAGTACTTC. Residues: CASSTSGLETQYF. The chain couples TRBV19 to TRBJ2-5; no clear D. V was clipped by 4 bases and J by 5 bases, with 11 bases between them. Germline values: CDR1 LNHDA, CDR2 SQIVND (reference sequence). This CDR3 comprises 13 residues. Full variable domain (missing parts from reference TRBV19 and TRBJ2-5): DGGITQSPKYLFRKEGQNVTLSCEQNLNHDAMYWYRQDPGQGLRLIYYSQIVNDFQKGDIAEGYSVSREKKESFPLTVTSAQKNPTAFYLCASSTSGLETQYFGPGTRLLVL.

This sequence joins TRBV7-9 and TRBJ1-2; perhaps TRBD1 as D (6 bases). CDR3 length: 15 residues. Germline CDR1 reads SEHNR; CDR2 reads FQNEAQ (reference sequence). V was trimmed by 5 bases and J by 3 bases, leaving 16 bases between them. DNA of the CDR3: TGTGCCAGCAGCGGAACAAGACAGGTGGACTATGGCTACACCTTC. Translated, it gives CASSGTRQVDYGYTF.

The V gene is TRBV5-1, the J gene TRBJ2-7, with 10 bases lining up with TRBD2. This CDR3 spans 17 amino acids. The junction had 12 bases not matched to a gene; V was cut back by 2 bases and J by 4 bases. CDR1 and CDR2 (germline): SGHRS, YFSETQ. The CDR3 nucleotides read TGCGCCAGCAGCTTCAGGACTAGCGGTTCTGGGGGTTACGAGCAGTACTTC. Amino acids: CASSFRTSGSGGYEQYF.

The V and J genes are TRBV25-1 and TRBJ2-2; D tentatively fits TRBD1 or TRBD2 (5 bases each). This CDR3 contains 14 residues. V lost 2 bases to trimming and J lost 8 bases, with 12 bases between them. Germline assignment: CDR1 MGHDK and CDR2 SYGVNS. The CDR3 protein is CASSERDRVGELFF. In nucleotides, the CDR3 is TGTGCCAGCAGTGAAAGGGACCGGGTAGGGGAGCTGTTTTTT.

This sequence joins TRBV6-1 and TRBJ2-4; D unresolved. V was shortened by 3 bases and J by 2 bases, with 5 bases between the two germline ends. The CDR3 runs 13 residues. Germline V gives CDR1 MNHNS, CDR2 SASEGT. CDR3 in amino acids: CASSENTKNIQYF. The DNA for the CDR3 is TGTGCCAGCAGTGAGAATACCAAAAACATTCAGTACTTC.